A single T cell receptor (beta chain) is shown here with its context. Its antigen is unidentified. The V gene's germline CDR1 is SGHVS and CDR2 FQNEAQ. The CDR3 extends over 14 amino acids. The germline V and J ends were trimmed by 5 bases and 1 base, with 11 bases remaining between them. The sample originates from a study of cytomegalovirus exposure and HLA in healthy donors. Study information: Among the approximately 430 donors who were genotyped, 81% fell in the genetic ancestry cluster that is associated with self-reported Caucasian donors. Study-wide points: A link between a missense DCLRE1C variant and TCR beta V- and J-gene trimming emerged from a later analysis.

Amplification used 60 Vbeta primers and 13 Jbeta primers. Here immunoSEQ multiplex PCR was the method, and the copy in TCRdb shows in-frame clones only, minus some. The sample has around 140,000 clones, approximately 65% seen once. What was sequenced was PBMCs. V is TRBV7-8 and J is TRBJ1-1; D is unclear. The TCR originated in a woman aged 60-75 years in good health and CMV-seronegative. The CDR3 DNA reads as TGTGCCAGCAGCCGATTACAGTCGAACACTGAAGCTTTCTTT. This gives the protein CASSRLQSNTEAFF.